This passage covers 28 T cell receptor beta chains from one sample sequenced in a study of cytomegalovirus exposure and HLA in healthy donors. The PCR contained 60 Vbeta and 13 Jbeta primers. This table comes from immunoSEQ multiplex PCR, and its TCRdb copy is limited to in-frame clones, with some not included. The sample includes 200,000 to 250,000 clones, under 90% of them seen just once. Sequenced: PBMCs. The origin of the receptors is a human donor in good health.

This rearrangement joins TRBV7-9 to TRBJ2-7; D is possibly TRBD1 (5 bases). There are 13 residues in the CDR3. V dropped 5 bases and J dropped 3 bases, with 11 bases sitting between them. The germline V gene has CDR1 SEHNR and CDR2 FQNEAQ (reference sequence). The CDR3 DNA reads TGTGCCAGCAGCCTCGCGACAGACTACGAGCAGTACTTC. The encoded protein is CASSLATDYEQYF.

The V call is TRBV5-1, the J call TRBJ2-1; 13 bases align to TRBD2. Germline trimming cut 3 bases from V and 10 bases from J; bases unmatched to any gene: 7. CDR3 length: 15 amino acids. CDR1 is SGHRS, CDR2 YFSETQ, per germline. CDR3 DNA: TGCGCCAGCAGCTCGGGACTAGCGGGATGGAGGGAGCAGTTCTTC. Translation gives CASSSGLAGWREQFF.

This chain joins TRBV30 and TRBJ2-7; D not resolved. Per the germline V gene, CDR1 is GTSNPN and CDR2 is SVGIG (reference sequence). V shed 2 bases and J shed 2 bases, with 13 bases lying between them. CDR3 length: 14 residues. The DNA of the CDR3 is TGTGCCTGGAGTTTTTCCCTGGCGGCCTACGAGCAGTACTTC. Translated, it gives CAWSFSLAAYEQYF.

The V gene is TRBV7-9, the J gene TRBJ2-7; perhaps TRBD1 as D (5 bases). This CDR3 comprises 13 residues. With 0 bases removed from V and 5 bases from J, the gap between germline ends came to 8 bases. The germline CDR1 and CDR2 sequences are SEHNR and FQNEAQ (reference sequence). The CDR3, as DNA: TGTGCCAGCAGCTTAGCGGGGCCGGACGAGCAGTACTTC. Translated, it gives CASSLAGPDEQYF.

V gene TRBV5-1 combines with J gene TRBJ1-4; a possible D gene is TRBD1 (6 bases). The CDR3 extends over 20 amino acids. Germline lookup yields CDR1 SGHRS and CDR2 YFSETQ. With 3 bases removed from V and 7 bases from J, the gap between germline ends came to 31 bases. Written as DNA, the CDR3 is TGCGCCAGCAGCTCCCTTACAGGGCAGGCCGAAGGGGGAAACGGTGAAAAACTGTTTTTT. It translates to CASSSLTGQAEGGNGEKLFF.

In DNA form, the CDR3 reads TGTGCCAGCAGGATCGTGGGGAGTAGTACGTCTGAAGCTTTCTTT. Protein: CASRIVGSSTSEAFF. The J gene is TRBJ1-1, the V gene TRBV7-9; D call uncertain. Germline V CDR1 and CDR2: SEHNR, FQNEAQ (reference sequence). The germline V and J ends were trimmed by 6 bases and 6 bases, with 20 bases remaining between them. The CDR3 loop spans 15 amino acids. The variable domain in full, completed from reference TRBV7-9 and TRBJ1-1, reads DTGVSQNPRHKITKRGQNVTFRCDPISEHNRLYWYRQTLGQGPEFLTYFQNEAQLEKSRLLSDRFSAERPKGSFSTLEIQRTEQGDSAMYLCASRIVGSSTSEAFFGQGTRLTVV.

The chain employs TRBV19 and TRBJ2-1; 10 bases match TRBD2. The CDR3 sequence is 15 residues long. The V gene's germline CDR1 is LNHDA and CDR2 SQIVND (reference sequence). The V gene end was trimmed by 3 bases and the J gene end by 8 bases; junction bases not matched to a gene: 7. The CDR3 region is CASSISASGSHEQFF. In DNA form, the CDR3 reads TGTGCCAGTAGTATTTCGGCTAGCGGGAGTCATGAGCAGTTCTTC. Looking up the rest from reference TRBV19 and TRBJ2-1 gives the full variable domain: DGGITQSPKYLFRKEGQNVTLSCEQNLNHDAMYWYRQDPGQGLRLIYYSQIVNDFQKGDIAEGYSVSREKKESFPLTVTSAQKNPTAFYLCASSISASGSHEQFFGPGTRLTVL.

This clone was recorded many times. The chain uses TRBV7-8 and TRBJ2-3, with a tentative D call TRBD1 (6 bases). V lost 2 bases and J 2 bases, leaving 11 bases between the germline ends. This CDR3 spans 15 amino acids. Germline-derived CDR1 and CDR2 are SGHVS and FQNEAQ. In nucleotides, the CDR3 is TGTGCCAGCAGCTTACAGGGGACCTTCACAGATACGCAGTATTTT. It specifies CASSLQGTFTDTQYF.

The rearrangement links TRBV14 to TRBJ2-7, with 12 bases matching TRBD2. The ends lost 6 bases at V and 0 bases at J; junction bases unmatched: 3. CDR1 and CDR2 (germline): SGHDN, FVKESK. This CDR3 is built from 15 residues. CDR3 sequence: CASRATSGSSYEQYF. The CDR3 DNA is TGTGCCAGCAGAGCGACTAGCGGGAGCTCCTACGAGCAGTACTTC.

The CDR3 sequence is CANAGEESSGANVLTF. The CDR3 coding sequence is TGCGCCAACGCGGGGGAGGAGAGCTCTGGGGCCAACGTCCTGACTTTC. V gene TRBV10-1 combines with J gene TRBJ2-6, with 7 positions matching TRBD2. The J segment lost 0 bases and the V segment lost 10 bases, leaving 9 bases of the junction unmatched. Germline V gives CDR1 WNHNN, CDR2 SYGVQD (reference sequence). The CDR3 contains 16 residues.

CDR3 amino acids: CASDFRQGARGYTF. Here the CDR3 DNA reads TGTGCCAGTGATTTCAGACAGGGGGCTCGTGGCTACACCTTC. The rearrangement uses TRBV19 and TRBJ1-2; 10 positions agree with TRBD1. The germline CDR1 and CDR2 sequences are LNHDA and SQIVND (reference sequence). The CDR3 runs 14 residues. Germline trimming cut 8 bases from V and 7 bases from J; bases unmatched to any gene: 10. Variable domain in full (rest from reference TRBV19 and TRBJ1-2): DGGITQSPKYLFRKEGQNVTLSCEQNLNHDAMYWYRQDPGQGLRLIYYSQIVNDFQKGDIAEGYSVSREKKESFPLTVTSAQKNPTAFYLCASDFRQGARGYTFGSGTRLTVV.

The chain carries TRBV30 and TRBJ2-7; D might be TRBD2 (6 bases). CDR1 GTSNPN and CDR2 SVGIG come from the germline V gene (reference sequence). V was clipped by 1 base and J by 1 base, with 14 bases between them. The CDR3 is made up of 15 amino acids. CDR3 residues: CAWSGDRERSYEQYF. CDR3 in DNA: TGTGCCTGGAGTGGGGATCGGGAGAGGTCCTACGAGCAGTACTTC.

CDR3 sequence: CASSSLGLAGGPEQFF. CDR3 sequence (DNA): TGTGCCAGCAGCTCATTGGGACTAGCGGGAGGTCCCGAGCAGTTCTTC. V is TRBV7-3 and J is TRBJ2-1, with 15 bases lining up with TRBD2. Germline CDR1 SGHTA, CDR2 FQGTGA. The CDR3 has 16 residues. The junction had 8 bases not matched to a gene; V was cut back by 4 bases and J by 10 bases.

Here the CDR3 DNA reads TGTGCCAGCAGCTTAGCCGTCGGCACCCTCTGGAGCCCCTACGAGCAGTACTTC. Protein product: CASSLAVGTLWSPYEQYF. The chain carries TRBV7-2 and TRBJ2-7; D unclear. This CDR3 is built from 18 residues. Germline lookup yields CDR1 SGHTA and CDR2 FQGNSA. Trimming removed 0 bases from V and 2 bases from J, with 20 bases in between.

This clone is medium-sized. J is TRBJ2-7 and V is TRBV25-1, with D maybe TRBD2 (5 bases). The CDR3 has 16 residues. V shed 5 bases and J shed 0 bases, with 17 bases lying between them. Per germline, CDR1 MGHDK and CDR2 SYGVNS. This chain's CDR3 is CASSPPTTRSSYEQYF. CDR3 in DNA: TGTGCCAGCAGTCCCCCTACTACTAGGAGCTCCTACGAGCAGTACTTC.

The rearrangement links TRBV11-2 to TRBJ2-2; 9 bases align to TRBD1. There are 16 residues in the CDR3. Germline-derived CDR1 and CDR2 are SGHAT and FQNNGV. After removal of 3 bases from V and 4 bases from J, the junction contained 6 bases not matched to a gene. The CDR3 here is CASSFGGQGATGELFF. Written as DNA, the CDR3 is TGTGCCAGCAGCTTTGGGGGACAGGGAGCCACCGGGGAGCTGTTTTTT.

The sample holds one count of this clone. The chain is built from TRBV19 and TRBJ1-5; perhaps TRBD1 as D (5 bases). CDR3 size: 13 residues. Germline V lookup: CDR1 LNHDA, CDR2 SQIVND (reference sequence). V lost 4 bases to trimming and J lost 7 bases, with 11 bases between them. The CDR3 loop is CASSSQGGQPQHF. CDR3 in DNA: TGTGCCAGTAGTAGTCAGGGCGGCCAGCCCCAGCATTTT.

This clone has just a few counts. J is TRBJ1-1 and V is TRBV28; a possible D gene is TRBD1 (5 bases). Germline CDR1 is MDHEN and CDR2 is SYDVKM. The CDR3 runs 15 residues. Trimming left V 4 bases short and J 1 base short, with 13 bases between. CDR3 in DNA: TGTGCCAGCAGTTCCGGGGGACGGCAGAACACTGAAGCTTTCTTT. The encoded protein is CASSSGGRQNTEAFF.

J is TRBJ2-7 and V is TRBV7-8; TRBD2 matches at 8 bases. The length of the CDR3 is 14 residues. The V gene end was trimmed by 5 bases and the J gene end by 0 bases; junction bases not matched to a gene: 3. Looked up from germline, CDR1 is SGHVS and CDR2 is FQNEAQ. The CDR3 reads CASSRGLASYEQYF. For the CDR3, the DNA is TGTGCCAGCAGCCGCGGACTAGCCTCCTACGAGCAGTACTTC.

This chain joins TRBV6-6 and TRBJ1-5, with D maybe TRBD1 (5 bases). Germline V gene sequence: CDR1 MNHNY, CDR2 SVGAGI (reference sequence). Trimming stripped 3 bases from V and 9 bases from J, with 12 bases between. The CDR3 contains 13 residues. DNA of the CDR3: TGTGCCAGCAGTTATCGGAGGGACGCGCCCCAGCATTTT. It encodes CASSYRRDAPQHF.

This clone came up once. The chain has TRBV10-1 and TRBJ2-1; weak D call: TRBD2 (6 bases). CDR3 size: 12 residues. V was shortened by 5 bases and J by 9 bases, with 11 bases between the two germline ends. The germline V gene encodes CDR1 WNHNN and CDR2 SYGVQD (reference sequence). DNA of the CDR3: TGCGCCAGCAGTTTACTCGGGAGTGAGCAGTTCTTC. This gives the protein CASSLLGSEQFF.

This chain's CDR3 is CASSTPQGYQETQYF. The CDR3, as DNA: TGTGCCAGCAGCACCCCACAGGGCTACCAAGAGACCCAGTACTTC. This sequence joins TRBV13 and TRBJ2-5, with D perhaps TRBD1 (6 bases). This CDR3 region has 15 residues. Trimming pared 5 bases from V and 0 bases from J, leaving 13 bases between. The germline CDR1 and CDR2 sequences are PRHDT and FYEKMQ (reference sequence).

The count of this clone is one. This chain joins TRBV30 and TRBJ2-7; TRBD1 matches 7 bases. The CDR3 is 12 amino acids. In germline, CDR1 is GTSNPN, CDR2 SVGIG (reference sequence). V shed 8 bases, J shed 3 bases, and the junction held 7 bases outside the gene matches. The CDR3 DNA reads TGTGCCGGCAGCAGGGGGATCTACGAGCAGTACTTC. Its protein is CAGSRGIYEQYF.

CDR3 region: CASTGALTDTQYF. The CDR3 DNA follows: TGTGCCAGCACAGGGGCCCTCACAGATACGCAGTATTTT. This chain joins TRBV2 and TRBJ2-3, with D perhaps matching TRBD1 (6 bases). The V and J ends lost 7 bases and 2 bases respectively, with 10 bases between them. The CDR3 covers 13 residues. Per germline, CDR1 SNHLY and CDR2 FYNNEI.

In the case of this clone: A junction boundary mismatches the germline segment, possibly from a read error. This same CDR3 is encoded by further DNA sequences in the sample. The CDR3 nucleotides read TGCGCCAGCAGTCCCCCCGGCTACGAGCAGTACTTC. It yields the protein CASSPPGYEQYF. V gene TRBV28 combines with J gene TRBJ2-7; no firm D call. This CDR3 contains 12 residues. Germline assignment: CDR1 MDHEN and CDR2 SYDVKM.

The sample holds one count of this clone. The V gene is TRBV25-1, the J gene TRBJ2-1; TRBD1 matches 12 bases. The ends lost 2 bases at V and 7 bases at J; junction bases unmatched: 6. The CDR3 contains 16 residues. The germline V gene has CDR1 MGHDK and CDR2 SYGVNS. CDR3 sequence (DNA): TGTGCCAGCAGTGAACCCGGGACAGGGGGCCTGAATGAGCAGTTCTTC. Translating gives CASSEPGTGGLNEQFF.

The rearrangement uses TRBV28 and TRBJ1-2; no clear D. The V and J ends lost 6 bases and 8 bases respectively, with 19 bases between them. The germline V gene encodes CDR1 MDHEN and CDR2 SYDVKM. This CDR3 spans 14 amino acids. CDR3 loop: CASSTPTPSGGYTF. The CDR3 DNA is TGTGCCAGCAGCACGCCGACACCATCGGGAGGCTACACCTTC.

The rearrangement links TRBV5-4 to TRBJ1-6; 8 positions agree with TRBD1. Trimming at V came to 4 bases and at J to 2 bases, leaving 2 bases not matched to a gene. The CDR3 is made up of 15 amino acids. Per the germline V gene, CDR1 is SGHNT and CDR2 is YYREEE (reference sequence). CDR3 residues: CASSPGGTYNSPLHF. The CDR3 DNA is TGTGCCAGCAGCCCAGGGGGCACCTATAATTCACCCCTCCACTTT.